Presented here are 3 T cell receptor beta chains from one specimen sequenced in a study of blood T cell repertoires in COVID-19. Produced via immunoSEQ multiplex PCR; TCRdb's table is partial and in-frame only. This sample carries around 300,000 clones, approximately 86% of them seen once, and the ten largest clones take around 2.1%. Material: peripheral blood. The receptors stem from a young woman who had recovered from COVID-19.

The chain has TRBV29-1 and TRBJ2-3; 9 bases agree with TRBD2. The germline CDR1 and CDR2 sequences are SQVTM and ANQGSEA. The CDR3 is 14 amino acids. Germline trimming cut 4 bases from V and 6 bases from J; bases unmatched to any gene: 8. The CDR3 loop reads CSVVLASGDDTQYF. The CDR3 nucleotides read TGCAGCGTTGTATTGGCTAGCGGGGACGATACGCAGTATTTT.

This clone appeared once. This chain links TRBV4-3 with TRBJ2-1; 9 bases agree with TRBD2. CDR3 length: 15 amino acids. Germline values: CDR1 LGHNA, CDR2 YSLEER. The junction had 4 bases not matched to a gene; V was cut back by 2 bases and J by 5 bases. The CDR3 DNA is TGCGCCAGCAGCCAATTAGCGGGAGCCAACAATGAGCAGTTCTTC. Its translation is CASSQLAGANNEQFF.

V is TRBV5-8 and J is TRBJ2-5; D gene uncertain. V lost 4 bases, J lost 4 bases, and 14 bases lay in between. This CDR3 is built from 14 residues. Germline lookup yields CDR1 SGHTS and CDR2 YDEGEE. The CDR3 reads CASSHIRVAETQYF. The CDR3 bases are TGTGCCAGCAGCCACATCCGGGTGGCAGAGACCCAGTACTTC.